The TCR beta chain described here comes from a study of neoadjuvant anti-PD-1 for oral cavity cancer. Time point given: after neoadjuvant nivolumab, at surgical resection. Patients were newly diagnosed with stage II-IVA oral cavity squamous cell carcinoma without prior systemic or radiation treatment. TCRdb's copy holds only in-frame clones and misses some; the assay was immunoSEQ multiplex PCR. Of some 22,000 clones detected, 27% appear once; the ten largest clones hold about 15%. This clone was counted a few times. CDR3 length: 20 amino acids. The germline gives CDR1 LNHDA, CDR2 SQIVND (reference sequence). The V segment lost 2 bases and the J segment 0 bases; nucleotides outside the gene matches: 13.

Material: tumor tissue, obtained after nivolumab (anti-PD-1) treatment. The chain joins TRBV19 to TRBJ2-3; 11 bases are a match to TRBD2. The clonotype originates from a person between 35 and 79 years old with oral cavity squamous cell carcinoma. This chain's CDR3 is CASSIRLAGGFATSTDTQYF. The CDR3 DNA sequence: TGTGCCAGTAGTATAAGGCTAGCGGGAGGATTCGCGACTAGCACAGATACGCAGTATTTT.